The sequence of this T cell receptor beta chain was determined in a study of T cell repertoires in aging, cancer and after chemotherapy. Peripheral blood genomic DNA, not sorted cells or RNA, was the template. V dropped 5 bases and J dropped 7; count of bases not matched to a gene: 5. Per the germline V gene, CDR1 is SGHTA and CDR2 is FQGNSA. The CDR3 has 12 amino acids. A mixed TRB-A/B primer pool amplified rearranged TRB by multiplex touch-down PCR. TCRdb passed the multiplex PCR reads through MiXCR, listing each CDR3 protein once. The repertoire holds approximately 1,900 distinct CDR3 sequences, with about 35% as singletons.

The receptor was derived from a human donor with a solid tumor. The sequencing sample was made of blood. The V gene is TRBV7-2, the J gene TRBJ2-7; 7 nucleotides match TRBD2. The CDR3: CASSGYGGEQYF. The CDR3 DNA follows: TGTGCCAGCAGCGGGTACGGGGGGGAGCAGTACTTC.